This TCR beta chain is drawn from a study of blood T cell repertoires in COVID-19. Background on the study: T cells, B-cell-depleted T cells, or PBMCs supplied cDNA or gDNA.

Generated by immunoSEQ multiplex PCR, the TCRdb table keeps only in-frame clones and is missing some. The top ten clones hold just over 0.85% of a sample with 220,000 or so clones, 70% to 90% of them seen once. Living in 20 to 30 US areas, the participants were between roughly 18 and 95 years of age. Participant reports of clinical history set cohort assignment. V dropped 6 bases and J dropped 3; count of bases not matched to a gene: 8. From germline, CDR1 is SNHLY and CDR2 FYNNEI. The CDR3 consists of 15 residues. The material sequenced was PBMCs or T cells enriched from blood (not recorded which). This chain uses TRBV2 with TRBJ1-3, with 7 bases matching TRBD1. The sequence came from a man aged 50 or older who had been exposed to COVID-19. The CDR3 is CASRIDHRGGNTIYF. In nucleotides, the CDR3 is TGTGCCAGCAGGATAGACCACAGGGGTGGAAACACCATATATTTT.